Included here is one T cell receptor beta chain sequence, with context. A single count supports this clone. The target of this receptor is not known. Base quality data are lacking; no much larger clone is found one base away. The germline V and J ends show losses of 5 bases and 8 bases respectively, and no gene match explains 6 bases of the junction. Including cysteine and phenylalanine, the CDR3 has 14 amino acids. This entry keeps only the CDR3 DNA: 42 bases, framed from base 1. CDR1 and CDR2 are drawn from the germline V gene: SGHAT, FQNNGV. These data originate in a study of blood T cell repertoires in COVID-19 (dated by TCRdb to the early 2020s). A note on the overall study: Collaborator samples came from the United States, Italy and Spain and covered acute and convalescent phases of COVID-19. The repertoires were released in a freely available public database meant as a resource for research on the immune response to SARS-CoV-2. The prospective study material was composed of cDNA or gDNA derived from T cells, B-cell-depleted T cells, or PBMCs. Where available, HLA class I and class II types were obtained from metadata supplied by the sample provider rather than from assay-based typing. The sample metadata nearly always contained a de-identified subject ID, COVID-19 status, age in years and sex. Deeply sampled blood TCRbeta repertoires from subjects exposed to, actively infected with, or recovered from COVID-19 were included in the dataset. Samples came from the ongoing ImmuneRACE study (first 160 participants) plus 1,254 subjects from 6 global collaborators. Broader findings and caveats from the paper: Clinical and demographic metadata were provided uncurated, with the amount varying by source and participant.

Whole blood was collected in K2EDTA tubes by collaborating institutions according to the institutions' own protocols. For TCRbeta analysis, collaborators shipped samples as frozen whole blood, isolated PBMCs, or DNA extracted from either of those sample types. The immunoSEQ Assay, a bias-controlled multiplex PCR, was used to amplify TCRbeta CDR3 regions from genomic DNA. The source study handled its data this way. The number of nucleated cells in each sample was estimated by amplification of reference gene primers within the assay. Sequence reads were collapsed and filtered to measure the absolute abundance of every unique TCRbeta CDR3 rearrangement. For each sample, productive Simpson clonality was calculated as the square root of Simpson's diversity index over productive rearrangements. In its TCRdb copy, this immuneACCESS table keeps in-frame sequences only and misses some clones. Where compared with another copy, unresolved V genes explain less than half of these, and the others have no known cause. The V and J calls and clone size come from that table; D and trimming were worked out from the DNA. The sample includes 650,000 to 800,000 clones, with just under 90% observed a single time. Together, the top ten hold roughly 0.26% of the sample.

The chain is encoded by TRBV11-2 joined to TRBJ1-5, with 10 bases aligning to TRBD1. Sequenced material: peripheral blood. This receptor was obtained from a woman aged 18 to 35 with acute or convalescent COVID-19. This receptor has the CDR3 CASSRDRGLEPQHF. The DNA sequence is given as TGTGCCAGCAGCAGAGACAGGGGGCTTGAGCCCCAGCATTTT.